A single sample gave rise to the 18 T cell receptor beta chains below, sequenced in a study of monozygotic twins with inflammatory bowel disease. TCRdb reanalyzed the 5' RACE reads, giving one entry per CDR3 protein sequence and no DNA. The table gives fewer than 150,000 distinct CDR3 sequences; the top ten clones make up about 2.6% of it. Sequencing was done on a sample of blood. These receptors all stem from a human donor with ulcerative colitis or Crohn's disease, or a healthy co-twin of an affected twin (not recorded which).

The V and J genes are TRBV20-1 and TRBJ2-3; the TCRdb D gene call, TRBD1, has no DNA to confirm it. This CDR3 is 16 amino acids long. Germline V CDR1 and CDR2: DFQATT, SNEGSKA (reference sequence). This CDR3 is CSAKFSFGGSSDTQYF.

The chain employs TRBV5-1 and TRBJ2-2; TCRdb's assignment of TRBD1 cannot be checked, as there is no DNA. The CDR3 is 16 residues long. Germline loops: CDR1 SGHRS, CDR2 YFSETQ. The CDR3 reads CASSTDRAWSTGELFF. Supplemented by reference TRBV5-1 and TRBJ2-2, the full variable domain reads KAGVTQTPRYLIKTRGQQVTLSCSPISGHRSVSWYQQTPGQGLQFLFEYFSETQRNKGNFPGRFSGRQFSNSRSEMNVSTLELGDSALYLCASSTDRAWSTGELFFGEGSRLTVL.

The rearrangement links TRBV18 to TRBJ1-5. Germline CDR1 KGHSH, CDR2 LQKENI. CDR3 length: 14 amino acids. This chain's CDR3 is CASSPNEGNQPQHF.

The rearrangement uses TRBV13 and TRBJ2-7; the TRBD1 assignment by TCRdb is unverifiable without DNA. The CDR3 length is 14 residues. The germline gives CDR1 PRHDT, CDR2 FYEKMQ (reference sequence). CDR3 residues: CASSYNRFSYEQYF.

The J gene is TRBJ2-1, the V gene TRBV11-1; the TCRdb call, TRBD2, lacks DNA for checking. This CDR3 is built from 17 residues. The germline V gene encodes CDR1 SGHAT and CDR2 FQDESV (reference sequence). CDR3: CASSPGGAAGGYNEQFF.

The chain joins TRBV6-6 to TRBJ1-2; no DNA is available, so the TRBD1 call from TCRdb remains unchecked. CDR1 and CDR2 (germline): MNHNY, SVGAGI (reference sequence). CDR3 length: 11 residues. CDR3 sequence reads: CASSPGSGYTF.

This chain joins TRBV19 and TRBJ1-2; TCRdb designates TRBD1, a call that cannot be tested without DNA. The CDR3 consists of 14 residues. Per germline, CDR1 LNHDA and CDR2 SQIVND (reference sequence). The CDR3 loop reads CATSKPGANYGYTF. Based on the CDR3 plus reference TRBV19 and TRBJ1-2, the full variable domain is DGGITQSPKYLFRKEGQNVTLSCEQNLNHDAMYWYRQDPGQGLRLIYYSQIVNDFQKGDIAEGYSVSREKKESFPLTVTSAQKNPTAFYLCATSKPGANYGYTFGSGTRLTVV.

This clonotype is medium-sized by frequency. The genes are TRBV7-6 and TRBJ1-5. The CDR3 covers 14 residues. Germline V gene data show CDR1 as SGHVS and CDR2 as FNYEAQ. CDR3: CASSLDSSNQPQHF.

V is TRBV25-1 and J is TRBJ2-3; TCRdb outputs TRBD1, but without DNA this stays unchecked. Germline CDR1 is MGHDK and CDR2 is SYGVNS. The CDR3 runs 17 residues. The CDR3 region is CASSSKLGQGAADTQYF. The full variable domain, rest sourced from reference TRBV25-1 and TRBJ2-3, is EADIYQTPRYLVIGTGKKITLECSQTMGHDKMYWYQQDPGMELHLIHYSYGVNSTEKGDLSSESTVSRIRTEHFPLTLESARPSHTSQYLCASSSKLGQGAADTQYFGPGTRLTVL.

The V and J genes are TRBV6-5 and TRBJ2-5; the D call from TCRdb, TRBD1, cannot be confirmed without DNA. There are 18 residues in the CDR3. From germline, CDR1 is MNHEY and CDR2 SVGAGI. The CDR3 region is CASSYSRGERPGRETQYF.

The chain couples TRBV11-1 to TRBJ2-1. Germline V gene lookup returns CDR1 SGHAT and CDR2 FQDESV (reference sequence). The CDR3 runs to 14 residues. The CDR3 is CASSLADSLHEQFF.

The V gene is TRBV7-9, the J gene TRBJ1-1. CDR1 SEHNR and CDR2 FQNEAQ come from the germline V gene (reference sequence). The CDR3 totals 15 residues. The CDR3 loop reads CASSLEIGVPTEAFF. Filled out from reference TRBV7-9 and TRBJ1-1, the complete variable domain reads DTGVSQNPRHKITKRGQNVTFRCDPISEHNRLYWYRQTLGQGPEFLTYFQNEAQLEKSRLLSDRFSAERPKGSFSTLEIQRTEQGDSAMYLCASSLEIGVPTEAFFGQGTRLTVV.

The chain has TRBV7-2 and TRBJ2-7. The length of the CDR3 is 12 residues. Germline assignment: CDR1 SGHTA and CDR2 FQGNSA. The CDR3 sequence is CASSSERYEQYF.

The CDR3 reads CASSSMTGGAETQYF. V gene TRBV18 combines with J gene TRBJ2-5; the D call of TRBD1 rests on TCRdb alone, since no DNA is present to check it. The CDR3 has 15 amino acids. Germline V CDR1 and CDR2: KGHSH, LQKENI.

CDR3 region: CASSQAKGVMSYGYTF. The chain carries TRBV4-2 and TRBJ1-2; as DNA is missing, the TRBD1 call by TCRdb cannot be tested. Germline V lookup: CDR1 LGHNA, CDR2 YNFKEQ. The CDR3 sequence is 16 residues long.

The chain combines TRBV18 with TRBJ2-3; with no DNA, the TCRdb D assignment of TRBD2 cannot be verified. The CDR3 has 18 residues. Germline CDR1 KGHSH, CDR2 LQKENI. CDR3 residues: CASSPPESGGTSTDTQYF.

The chain couples TRBV15 to TRBJ1-4; TCRdb proposes TRBD1, but this gene call is untestable without DNA. The CDR3 runs 14 residues. Per germline, CDR1 LNHNV and CDR2 YYDKDF (reference sequence). CDR3 protein: CATSRAPNEEKLFF.

J is TRBJ1-1 and V is TRBV30; TCRdb lists TRBD1, though no DNA is available to test this call. This CDR3 region has 13 residues. Germline CDR1 GTSNPN, CDR2 SVGIG (reference sequence). The CDR3 sequence is CAWSALGPTEAFF.